This T cell receptor beta chain was documented in a study of regulatory T cells in long-lasting Graves disease. Time point reported: persistent/refractory GD, antithyroid drugs over 5 years with positive TRAb. The TCR library was made from RNA extracted from PBMCs. In germline, CDR1 is SGHAT, CDR2 FQNNGV. The CDR3 has 14 amino acids. The ends were cut back, 1 base at V and 6 bases at J, with 12 bases in the middle. TCR beta libraries were built with iRepertoire HTBI primers and Arm-PCR of CDR3 regions. A single record per CDR3 protein comes from TCRdb applying MiXCR to the multiplex PCR reads. The table lists 350,000 to 450,000 distinct CDR3 sequences, approximately 22% of them singletons, with about 13% in the top ten. This clonotype was observed many times.

The rearrangement uses TRBV11-2 and TRBJ1-1; the D gene is possibly TRBD1 (6 bases). This clonotype originated in a female donor with Graves disease. This sample comprised peripheral blood mononuclear cells (PBMCs), obtained when the disease was refractory, from a patient treated with antithyroid drugs. CDR3 coding DNA: TGTGCCAGCAGCTTAGGGGGGGGGCGGGCTGAAGCTTTCTTT. Translated: CASSLGGGRAEAFF.